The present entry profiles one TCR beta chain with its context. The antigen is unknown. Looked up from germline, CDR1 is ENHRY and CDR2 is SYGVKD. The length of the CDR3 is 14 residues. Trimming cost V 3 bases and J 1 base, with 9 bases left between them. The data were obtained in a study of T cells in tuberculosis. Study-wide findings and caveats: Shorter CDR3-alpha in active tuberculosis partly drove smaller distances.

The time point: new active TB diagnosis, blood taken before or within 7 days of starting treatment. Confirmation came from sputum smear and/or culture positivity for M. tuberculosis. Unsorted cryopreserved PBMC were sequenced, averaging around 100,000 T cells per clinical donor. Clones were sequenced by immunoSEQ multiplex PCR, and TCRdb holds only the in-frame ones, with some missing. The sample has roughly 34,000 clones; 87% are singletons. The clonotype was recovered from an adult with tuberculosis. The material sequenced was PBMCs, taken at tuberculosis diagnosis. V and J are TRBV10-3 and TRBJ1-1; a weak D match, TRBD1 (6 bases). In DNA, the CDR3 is TGTGCCATCAGTGACTGGACAGAGAACACTGAAGCTTTCTTT. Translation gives CAISDWTENTEAFF.